These T cell receptor beta chains were read from a single sample in a study of cytomegalovirus exposure and HLA in healthy donors. Repertoires were generated with immunoSEQ multiplex PCR, while TCRdb's copy carries only in-frame clones and drops some. This sample yields over 80,000 clones, of which under 85% are seen a single time; about 3.3% belongs to the top ten. Material for sequencing was PBMCs. These receptors all stem from a woman aged 35 to 49 in good health and CMV-seronegative. Each CDR3 is given with its conserved first and last residue. D genes are given only for firm matches. Rows may omit the clone size; those that give it use once, few, many or a size class.

d_call: TRBD1; clone_size: NA; j_call: TRBJ2-7; v_call: TRBV7-8; cdr3_aa: CASSPSDRTSEQYF; cdr3_nt: TGTGCCAGCAGCCCGTCGGACAGGACCTCCGAGCAGTACTTC
d_call: NA; clone_size: NA; j_call: TRBJ2-5; v_call: TRBV6-1; cdr3_aa: CASSGDGLETQYF; cdr3_nt: TGTGCCAGTTCGGGGGACGGGTTGGAGACCCAGTACTTC
d_call: TRBD1; clone_size: NA; j_call: TRBJ2-7; v_call: TRBV7-6; cdr3_aa: CASSPGTGGPGEQYF; cdr3_nt: TGTGCCAGCAGCCCGGGGACAGGGGGTCCGGGCGAGCAGTACTTC
d_call: TRBD2; clone_size: NA; j_call: TRBJ2-3; v_call: TRBV15; cdr3_aa: CATSPGLAGGPSGTQYF; cdr3_nt: TGTGCCACCAGCCCGGGACTAGCGGGAGGGCCCTCCGGTACGCAGTATTTT
d_call: NA; clone_size: NA; j_call: TRBJ1-1; v_call: TRBV27; cdr3_aa: CASTNGWAEAFF; cdr3_nt: TGTGCCAGCACCAACGGGTGGGCTGAAGCTTTCTTT
d_call: NA; clone_size: NA; j_call: TRBJ2-3; v_call: TRBV9; cdr3_aa: CASSDGVVGLTDTQYF; cdr3_nt: TGTGCCAGCAGCGACGGGGTGGTGGGACTCACAGATACGCAGTATTTT
d_call: NA; clone_size: few; j_call: TRBJ2-6; v_call: TRBV7-2; cdr3_aa: CASSQTGLTANVLTF; cdr3_nt: TGTGCCAGCAGCCAAACAGGGTTAACGGCCAACGTCCTGACTTTC
d_call: TRBD2; clone_size: NA; j_call: TRBJ2-4; v_call: TRBV27; cdr3_aa: CASSVGTSAKNIQYF; cdr3_nt: TGTGCCAGCAGTGTCGGGACTAGCGCCAAAAACATTCAGTACTTC
d_call: TRBD2; clone_size: NA; j_call: TRBJ2-1; v_call: TRBV9; cdr3_aa: CASSGRAGGLLPNNEQFF; cdr3_nt: TGTGCCAGCAGCGGCCGGGCGGGAGGCCTCCTCCCGAACAATGAGCAGTTCTTC
d_call: NA; clone_size: NA; j_call: TRBJ1-5; v_call: TRBV19; cdr3_aa: CASSIGQVSNQPQHF; cdr3_nt: TGTGCCAGTAGTATAGGACAGGTGAGCAATCAGCCCCAGCATTTT
d_call: NA; clone_size: NA; j_call: TRBJ2-2; v_call: TRBV6-5; cdr3_aa: CASSSQGGGELFF; cdr3_nt: TGTGCCAGCAGCTCACAGGGCGGGGGGGAGCTGTTTTTT
d_call: NA; clone_size: NA; j_call: TRBJ1-5; v_call: TRBV7-2; cdr3_aa: CASSLTGDQPQHF; cdr3_nt: TGTGCCAGCAGCCTAACGGGGGATCAGCCCCAGCATTTT
d_call: TRBD2; clone_size: NA; j_call: TRBJ2-7; v_call: TRBV7-2; cdr3_aa: CASSLGQAGGPYEQYF; cdr3_nt: TGTGCCAGCAGCTTAGGACAGGCGGGAGGCCCCTACGAGCAGTACTTC
d_call: TRBD2; clone_size: NA; j_call: TRBJ2-3; v_call: TRBV29-1; cdr3_aa: CSVGKASGWEDTQYF; cdr3_nt: TGCAGCGTTGGGAAGGCTAGCGGATGGGAAGATACGCAGTATTTT
d_call: NA; clone_size: once; j_call: TRBJ1-5; v_call: TRBV9; cdr3_aa: CASSVSSEWPQHF; cdr3_nt: TGTGCCAGCAGCGTATCTAGTGAGTGGCCCCAGCATTTT
d_call: NA; clone_size: NA; j_call: TRBJ1-4; v_call: TRBV6-1; cdr3_aa: CASRIGQNGKLFF; cdr3_nt: TGTGCCAGCAGAATTGGACAAAACGGAAAACTGTTTTTT
d_call: NA; clone_size: NA; j_call: TRBJ1-1; v_call: TRBV7-9; cdr3_aa: CASSLVAGSSTEAFF; cdr3_nt: TGTGCCAGCAGCTTAGTTGCGGGCAGTAGCACTGAAGCTTTCTTT
d_call: NA; clone_size: NA; j_call: TRBJ1-5; v_call: TRBV7-8; cdr3_aa: CASSLAGSGNQPQHF; cdr3_nt: TGTGCCAGCAGCTTAGCCGGCAGCGGCAATCAGCCCCAGCATTTT
d_call: TRBD1; clone_size: few; j_call: TRBJ1-1; v_call: TRBV6-5; cdr3_aa: CASSYRGLGYTEAFF; cdr3_nt: TGTGCCAGCAGTTACAGGGGGCTTGGGTACACTGAAGCTTTCTTT
d_call: TRBD1; clone_size: NA; j_call: TRBJ2-4; v_call: TRBV28; cdr3_aa: CASSPTGTGKNIQYF; cdr3_nt: TGTGCCAGCAGTCCCACCGGGACAGGAAAAAACATTCAGTACTTC
d_call: NA; clone_size: NA; j_call: TRBJ2-3; v_call: TRBV9; cdr3_aa: CASSVTGRTSDTQYF; cdr3_nt: TGTGCCAGCAGCGTAACAGGACGGACATCAGATACGCAGTATTTT
d_call: TRBD1; clone_size: few; j_call: TRBJ2-7; v_call: TRBV10-2; cdr3_aa: CASSTTGGTVSREQYF; cdr3_nt: TGCGCCAGCAGTACTACAGGGGGCACTGTGTCGAGGGAGCAGTACTTC
d_call: TRBD2; clone_size: NA; j_call: TRBJ2-1; v_call: TRBV19; cdr3_aa: CASSTLTSGRWENEQFF; cdr3_nt: TGTGCCAGTTCCACCCTGACTAGCGGGAGGTGGGAGAATGAGCAGTTCTTC
d_call: NA; clone_size: NA; j_call: TRBJ2-7; v_call: TRBV10-2; cdr3_aa: CASSGTGDYEQYF; cdr3_nt: TGCGCCAGCAGTGGGACGGGGGACTACGAGCAGTACTTC
d_call: NA; clone_size: once; j_call: TRBJ2-1; v_call: TRBV7-2; cdr3_aa: CASSLVGAHGNEQFF; cdr3_nt: TGTGCCAGCAGCTTAGTGGGCGCCCATGGGAATGAGCAGTTCTTC
d_call: NA; clone_size: NA; j_call: TRBJ2-4; v_call: TRBV14; cdr3_aa: CASSQVGQGGIQYF; cdr3_nt: TGTGCCAGCAGCCAAGTTGGACAGGGAGGGATTCAGTACTTC
d_call: NA; clone_size: NA; j_call: TRBJ2-1; v_call: TRBV5-6; cdr3_aa: CASSLVRSNEQFF; cdr3_nt: TGTGCCAGCAGCTTAGTCAGAAGCAATGAGCAGTTCTTC
d_call: TRBD1; clone_size: NA; j_call: TRBJ1-1; v_call: TRBV10-3; cdr3_aa: CAISDLIRGQAGEAFF; cdr3_nt: TGTGCCATCAGTGACTTAATCCGGGGACAGGCCGGCGAAGCTTTCTTT
d_call: NA; clone_size: NA; j_call: TRBJ1-2; v_call: TRBV28; cdr3_aa: CASRPPSGVGSYGYTF; cdr3_nt: TGTGCCAGCAGGCCCCCGAGCGGGGTGGGATCTTATGGCTACACCTTC
d_call: TRBD2; clone_size: NA; j_call: TRBJ2-1; v_call: TRBV7-7; cdr3_aa: CASSLAGGPSYNEQFF; cdr3_nt: TGTGCTAGCAGTCTAGCGGGGGGACCCTCCTACAATGAGCAGTTCTTC
d_call: NA; clone_size: NA; j_call: TRBJ1-2; v_call: TRBV6-6; cdr3_aa: CASSSNPDSRNGYTF; cdr3_nt: TGTGCCAGCAGTTCCAACCCGGACAGCCGAAATGGCTACACCTTC
d_call: NA; clone_size: NA; j_call: TRBJ2-7; v_call: TRBV7-3; cdr3_aa: CASSLNRGSEQYF; cdr3_nt: TGTGCCAGCAGCTTAAATCGGGGGAGCGAGCAGTACTTC
d_call: NA; clone_size: NA; j_call: TRBJ2-6; v_call: TRBV19; cdr3_aa: CASSIQGSGANVLTF; cdr3_nt: TGTGCCAGTAGTATACAGGGGTCTGGGGCCAACGTCCTGACTTTC
d_call: NA; clone_size: NA; j_call: TRBJ2-1; v_call: TRBV7-9; cdr3_aa: CASSLSGSYNEQFF; cdr3_nt: TGTGCCAGCAGCTTAAGCGGGTCTTACAATGAGCAGTTCTTC
d_call: NA; clone_size: NA; j_call: TRBJ2-3; v_call: TRBV6-1; cdr3_aa: CASSKVLAQTDTQYF; cdr3_nt: TGTGCCAGCAGTAAAGTGCTAGCTCAGACAGATACGCAGTATTTT
d_call: TRBD1; clone_size: few; j_call: TRBJ1-4; v_call: TRBV6-6; cdr3_aa: CASSYPGQNEKLFF; cdr3_nt: TGTGCCAGCAGTTACCCGGGACAGAATGAAAAACTGTTTTTT
d_call: TRBD2; clone_size: NA; j_call: TRBJ2-7; v_call: TRBV4-2; cdr3_aa: CASSQASSGSKGISYEQYF; cdr3_nt: TGTGCCAGCAGCCAAGCCTCTAGCGGGAGCAAGGGGATTTCCTACGAGCAGTACTTC
d_call: NA; clone_size: few; j_call: TRBJ2-6; v_call: TRBV19; cdr3_aa: CASTFGGSGANVLTF; cdr3_nt: TGTGCCAGTACCTTCGGGGGCTCTGGGGCCAACGTCCTGACTTTC
d_call: TRBD1; clone_size: NA; j_call: TRBJ1-3; v_call: TRBV5-1; cdr3_aa: CASSLGQGRIAGNTIYF; cdr3_nt: TGCGCCAGCAGCCTGGGACAGGGGAGGATTGCTGGAAACACCATATATTTT
d_call: NA; clone_size: NA; j_call: TRBJ1-3; v_call: TRBV28; cdr3_aa: CASSSGGTKNTIYF; cdr3_nt: TGTGCCAGCAGTTCAGGAGGGACGAAGAACACCATATATTTT
d_call: TRBD1; clone_size: once; j_call: TRBJ1-5; v_call: TRBV28; cdr3_aa: CASSSGWGQLTSNQPQHF; cdr3_nt: TGTGCCAGCAGTTCGGGTTGGGGACAGCTTACTAGCAATCAGCCCCAGCATTTT
d_call: NA; clone_size: NA; j_call: TRBJ1-2; v_call: TRBV27; cdr3_aa: CASSLGLMNNYGYTF; cdr3_nt: TGTGCCAGCAGTTTAGGACTGATGAATAACTATGGCTACACCTTC